The 8 T cell receptor beta chains below were found in one sample sequenced in a study of blood T cell repertoires in COVID-19. Method: immunoSEQ multiplex PCR; TCRdb's copy keeps in-frame clones and lacks some. The table includes over 85,000 clones, more than 75% detected once. The material sequenced was peripheral blood. The origin of the receptors is a woman of 80 years or more with active COVID-19.

The chain carries TRBV11-1 and TRBJ2-1; 7 bases fit TRBD1. Germline lookup yields CDR1 SGHAT and CDR2 FQDESV (reference sequence). The junction had 10 bases not matched to a gene; V was cut back by 3 bases and J by 8 bases. The CDR3 totals 15 residues. CDR3 in amino acids: CASSFSGYRGHEQFF. The CDR3 bases are TGTGCCAGCAGCTTCAGTGGTTACAGGGGACATGAGCAGTTCTTC. Complete variable domain (other parts from reference TRBV11-1 and TRBJ2-1): EAEVAQSPRYKITEKSQAVAFWCDPISGHATLYWYRQILGQGPELLVQFQDESVVDDSQLPKDRFSAERLKGVDSTLKIQPAELGDSAMYLCASSFSGYRGHEQFFGPGTRLTVL.

V gene TRBV9 combines with J gene TRBJ2-2, with TRBD1 matching over 9 bases. J gave up 0 bases and V 1 base, and 4 bases lay outside the gene matches. CDR1 is SGDLS, CDR2 YYNGEE, per germline. The CDR3 has 17 residues. Here the CDR3 DNA reads TGTGCCAGCAGCGTAAACCGGGACAGGGCGAACACCGGGGAGCTGTTTTTT. Its translation is CASSVNRDRANTGELFF.

The V and J genes are TRBV3-1 (or the pseudogene TRBV3-2) and TRBJ1-6; the D is unclear. The CDR3 runs 16 residues. Germline V lookup: CDR1 LGHDT, CDR2 YNNKEL (reference sequence). V was clipped by 4 bases and J by 4 bases, with 14 bases between them. The DNA for the CDR3 is TGTGCCAGCAGCCGAGGGTCCCTATATTATAATTCACCCCTCCACTTT. It is translated as CASSRGSLYYNSPLHF.

This sequence joins TRBV28 and TRBJ2-5; no reliable D call. This CDR3 contains 15 residues. Germline V gives CDR1 MDHEN, CDR2 SYDVKM. Trimming removed 4 bases from V and 2 bases from J, with 14 bases in between. The CDR3 loop is CASSSPNDIQETQYF. CDR3 DNA sequence: TGTGCCAGCAGTTCCCCGAACGACATTCAAGAGACCCAGTACTTC.

V and J are TRBV7-3 and TRBJ2-3; possibly TRBD2 for D (6 bases). The CDR3 runs 16 residues. Deletions cut 0 bases from V and 6 bases from J, with 16 bases between. Germline V lookup: CDR1 SGHTA, CDR2 FQGTGA. The CDR3 spells CASSLTPDGGRDTQYF. The CDR3 region has the DNA TGTGCCAGCAGCTTAACGCCCGATGGAGGGCGGGATACGCAGTATTTT.

The chain links TRBV14 to TRBJ2-1; 10 bases match TRBD2. The CDR3 runs to 17 residues. Germline V lookup: CDR1 SGHDN, CDR2 FVKESK. Unmatched junction bases numbered 15, after V lost 4 bases and J lost 9 bases. CDR3 residues: CASSPLARASGSSEQFF. The CDR3 nucleotides read TGTGCCAGCAGCCCTCTGGCGAGGGCTAGCGGGAGTAGTGAGCAGTTCTTC.

The J gene is TRBJ1-4, the V gene TRBV6-5, with a possible D match to TRBD1 (5 bases). With 0 bases removed from V and 8 bases from J, the gap between germline ends came to 13 bases. CDR3 length: 15 residues. The germline gives CDR1 MNHEY, CDR2 SVGAGI. The CDR3 region is CASSYSQGAREKLFF. The CDR3 bases are TGTGCCAGCAGTTACTCGCAAGGGGCCAGGGAAAAACTGTTTTTT.

In its sample, this clone was seen once. The rearrangement uses TRBV5-5 and TRBJ2-7, with TRBD2 matching over 7 bases. V dropped 6 bases and J dropped 2; count of bases not matched to a gene: 11. The CDR3 sequence is 15 residues long. Germline CDR1 SGHKS, CDR2 YYEKEE (reference sequence). CDR3 sequence reads: CASNKGGTETYEQYF. The CDR3, as DNA: TGTGCCAGCAACAAGGGAGGGACGGAGACCTACGAGCAGTACTTC.